There are many counts of the clone carrying this T cell receptor (beta chain). Its matching antigen is unknown. V was clipped by 5 bases and J by 7 bases, with 8 bases between them. The CDR3 length is 12 residues. Germline CDR1 SGHNT, CDR2 YENEEA. This sample was included in a study of T cells after yellow fever vaccination. Study-level findings and limits: Relatively few clonotypes were ones that appeared in both CD4 and CD8 compartments.

TCRdb reprocessed the 5' RACE reads with MiXCR, giving one entry per CDR3 protein. The data contain around 360,000 distinct CDR3 sequences, roughly 10% of them singletons. The input for sequencing was PBMCs, taken on the day of the first yellow fever vaccination. The source of this sequence is a man in his late teens or twenties who received the YFV17D yellow fever vaccine. V and J are TRBV11-3 and TRBJ2-2; D is ambiguous. The DNA for the CDR3 is TGTGCCAGCAGCGGTAGAGGCGGGGAGCTGTTTTTT. The encoded protein is CASSGRGGELFF.